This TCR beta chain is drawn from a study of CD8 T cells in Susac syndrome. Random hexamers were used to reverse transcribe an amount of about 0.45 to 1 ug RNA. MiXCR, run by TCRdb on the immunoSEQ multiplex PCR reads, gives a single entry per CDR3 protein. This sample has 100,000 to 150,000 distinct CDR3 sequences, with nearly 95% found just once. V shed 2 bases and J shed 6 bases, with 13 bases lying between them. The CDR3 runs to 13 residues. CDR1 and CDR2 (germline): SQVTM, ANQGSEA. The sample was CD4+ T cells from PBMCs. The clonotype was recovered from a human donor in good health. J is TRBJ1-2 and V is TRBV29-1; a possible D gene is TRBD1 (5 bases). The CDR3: CSVEPRGGNGYTF. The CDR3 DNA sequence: TGCAGCGTTGAACCCCGGGGGGGAAATGGCTACACCTTC.